Shown below are 25 T cell receptor beta chains from a single sample sequenced in a study of cytomegalovirus exposure and HLA in healthy donors. Profiling relied on immunoSEQ multiplex PCR, and the TCRdb table lists in-frame clones only, not all of them. The repertoire has 250,000 to 400,000 clones, over 75% of them found once; the top ten carry roughly 0.88%. Sequences were obtained from PBMCs. Source of these receptors: a man younger than 45 in good health and CMV-seronegative.

DNA of the CDR3: TGTGCCAGCAGTCGAAGGACAGCTAGGACTGAAGCTTTCTTT. This encodes CASSRRTARTEAFF. V is TRBV28 and J is TRBJ1-1; the D gene is possibly TRBD1 (6 bases). Germline loops: CDR1 MDHEN, CDR2 SYDVKM. V gave up 5 bases and J gave up 5 bases, with 15 bases separating them. The CDR3 loop spans 14 amino acids.

The chain uses TRBV5-6 and TRBJ1-2; 8 bases are a match to TRBD1. The germline CDR1 and CDR2 sequences are SGHDT and YYEEEE. The CDR3 length is 15 residues. The ends lost 1 base at V and 1 base at J; junction bases unmatched: 3. CDR3: CASSLTGGGNYGYTF. The CDR3 DNA is TGTGCCAGCAGCTTGACAGGGGGAGGTAACTATGGCTACACCTTC.

The chain recombines TRBV27 with TRBJ1-1; 7 nucleotides line up with TRBD1. Germline lookup yields CDR1 MNHEY and CDR2 SMNVEV (reference sequence). V gave up 8 bases and J gave up 4 bases; unmatched junction bases: 10. The CDR3 has 14 residues. The chain's CDR3 is CASRMGSGGTEAFF. CDR3 sequence (DNA): TGTGCCAGCCGCATGGGGTCAGGGGGCACTGAAGCTTTCTTT.

The CDR3 sequence: CASSATGDRSPLHF. The DNA of the CDR3 is TGTGCCAGCTCAGCCACAGGGGATAGGTCACCCCTCCACTTT. The genes are TRBV18 and TRBJ1-6, with 7 bases matching TRBD1. With V trimmed by 5 bases and J by 10 bases, 8 bases remained unmatched. From germline, CDR1 is KGHSH and CDR2 LQKENI. The CDR3 totals 14 residues.

The sample holds one count of this clone. The chain has TRBV9 and TRBJ2-1, with TRBD1 matching over 8 bases. This CDR3 has 17 amino acids. CDR1 and CDR2 from the germline V gene are SGDLS and YYNGEE. Trimming took 2 bases from V and 5 from J; bases not matched to a gene: 12. The CDR3 reads CASSVWLGTGQNNEQFF. The CDR3 DNA reads as TGTGCCAGCAGCGTCTGGTTGGGGACAGGACAGAACAATGAGCAGTTCTTC.

The V and J genes are TRBV2 and TRBJ2-1, with 11 bases identical to TRBD2. Germline lookup yields CDR1 SNHLY and CDR2 FYNNEI. V was pared by 5 bases and J by 8 bases, with 8 bases of the junction left unmatched. The CDR3 totals 15 residues. The CDR3 reads CASSKLAGGPDEQFF. In DNA form, the CDR3 reads TGTGCCAGCAGTAAATTAGCGGGGGGGCCCGATGAGCAGTTCTTC.

V is TRBV7-8 and J is TRBJ2-7; tentative D call: TRBD1 (6 bases). Trimming cost V 5 bases and J 2 bases, with 10 bases left between them. The CDR3 is 13 residues long. CDR1 SGHVS and CDR2 FQNEAQ come from the germline V gene. Here the CDR3 reads CASSSRTAYEQYF. The DNA for the CDR3 is TGTGCCAGCAGCAGCAGGACAGCCTACGAGCAGTACTTC.

The rearrangement uses TRBV6-4 and TRBJ2-2; a weak D match, TRBD1 (6 bases). Germline CDR1 reads MRHNA; CDR2 reads SNTAGT. Trimming cost V 4 bases and J 5 bases, with 11 bases left between them. The CDR3 is 14 amino acids. Written as DNA, the CDR3 is TGTGCCAGCAGTGTGGCAGGGGCAACCGGGGAGCTGTTTTTT. Its protein is CASSVAGATGELFF.

The genes are TRBV7-9 and TRBJ1-6; D perhaps matches TRBD1 (5 bases). The ends were cut back, 5 bases at V and 11 bases at J, with 13 bases in the middle. This CDR3 is built from 13 residues. Germline values: CDR1 SEHNR, CDR2 FQNEAQ (reference sequence). CDR3 nucleotide sequence: TGTGCCAGCAGCCCACTACAGGTTGCACCCCTCCACTTT. This translates into CASSPLQVAPLHF.

This clone was counted once. The chain is built from TRBV18 and TRBJ2-5; 10 positions match TRBD1. The length of the CDR3 is 16 residues. The germline gives CDR1 KGHSH, CDR2 LQKENI. V lost 3 bases, J lost 0 bases, and 4 bases stayed unmatched. The CDR3 nucleotides read TGTGCCAGCTCACCGCGGGGGACAGGGGACCAAGAGACCCAGTACTTC. Its protein is CASSPRGTGDQETQYF.

V and J are TRBV11-2 and TRBJ1-2; 7 nucleotides line up with TRBD1. With V trimmed by 4 bases and J by 6 bases, 14 bases remained unmatched. Looked up from germline, CDR1 is SGHAT and CDR2 is FQNNGV. CDR3 size: 16 residues. This chain's CDR3 is CASSSRDSINRDGYTF. CDR3 coding DNA: TGTGCCAGCAGCTCCCGGGACAGCATAAATCGGGATGGCTACACCTTC.

A few counts support this clone. The chain couples TRBV19 to TRBJ1-5; D gene uncertain. The germline V and J ends were trimmed by 2 bases and 6 bases, with 14 bases remaining between them. Germline assignment: CDR1 LNHDA and CDR2 SQIVND (reference sequence). This CDR3 spans 15 amino acids. CDR3 DNA: TGTGCCAGTAGTATATACTCAGGTGAAGTTCAGCCCCAGCATTTT. Translated, it gives CASSIYSGEVQPQHF.

The chain combines TRBV5-1 with TRBJ2-7, with a tentative D call TRBD2 (5 bases). This CDR3 is 16 amino acids long. The V end was cut by 0 bases, the J end by 3 bases, with 16 bases between. Germline V gene lookup returns CDR1 SGHRS and CDR2 YFSETQ. As DNA, the CDR3 is TGCGCCAGCAGCTTGGGCCTAGCAAGCTATCTCTACGAGCAGTACTTC. It codes for CASSLGLASYLYEQYF.

The rearrangement uses TRBV10-1 and TRBJ2-1, with TRBD1 matching over 9 bases. Per the germline V gene, CDR1 is WNHNN and CDR2 is SYGVQD (reference sequence). With V trimmed by 3 bases and J by 3 bases, 6 bases remained unmatched. The CDR3 spans 16 residues. For the CDR3, the DNA is TGCGCCAGCAGTGACCCGGGACAGGGACACTACAATGAGCAGTTCTTC. Amino acid sequence: CASSDPGQGHYNEQFF.

V and J are TRBV6-6 and TRBJ1-3, with a weak D call TRBD1 (5 bases). Trimming removed 6 bases at V and 4 bases at J, with 16 bases between. CDR3 length: 15 residues. CDR1 is MNHNY and CDR2 is SVGAGI in the germline V gene (reference sequence). This chain's CDR3 is CASSYPGREGNTIYF. CDR3 sequence (DNA): TGTGCCAGCAGCTACCCAGGGAGGGAAGGAAACACCATATATTTT.

This clone has a single count. The V gene is TRBV9, the J gene TRBJ2-2, with D unresolved. The germline V gene encodes CDR1 SGDLS and CDR2 YYNGEE. V was trimmed by 0 bases and J by 0 bases, leaving 12 bases between them. The CDR3 loop spans 17 amino acids. The CDR3 protein is CASSVASGTANTGELFF. DNA of the CDR3: TGTGCCAGCAGCGTAGCCTCAGGAACCGCGAACACCGGGGAGCTGTTTTTT.

The chain links TRBV10-3 to TRBJ2-7; TRBD1 might be the D (5 bases). Deletions cut 4 bases from V and 4 bases from J, with 8 bases between. This CDR3 contains 12 residues. Germline CDR1 is ENHRY and CDR2 is SYGVKD. The DNA of the CDR3 is TGTGCCATCAGTGGTGACAGTTACGAGCAGTACTTC. This gives the protein CAISGDSYEQYF.

This chain uses TRBV6-6 with TRBJ1-1; D perhaps matches TRBD1 (5 bases). The germline gives CDR1 MNHNY, CDR2 SVGAGI (reference sequence). The CDR3 has 13 amino acids. Between the trimmed V and J ends, which lost 5 bases and 4 bases, there was a span of 11 bases. The CDR3 region is CASSPREFTEAFF. The CDR3 DNA reads TGTGCCAGCAGTCCCAGGGAATTCACTGAAGCTTTCTTT.

This chain links TRBV7-9 with TRBJ1-4; D is unresolved. The V gene lost 0 bases and the J gene lost 1 base, with 6 bases spanning the gap. CDR1 and CDR2 from the germline V gene are SEHNR and FQNEAQ (reference sequence). This CDR3 contains 15 residues. Here the CDR3 reads CASSLARRTNEKLFF. In nucleotides, the CDR3 is TGTGCCAGCAGCTTAGCTAGGAGAACTAATGAAAAACTGTTTTTT.

The genes are TRBV6-1 and TRBJ2-1, with 12 bases matching TRBD2. V was pared by 4 bases and J by 9 bases, with 13 bases of the junction left unmatched. CDR1 and CDR2 from the germline V gene are MNHNS and SASEGT. There are 17 residues in the CDR3. This CDR3 reads CASSGRVRASGGGEQFF. The DNA of the CDR3 is TGTGCCAGCAGTGGTCGGGTCCGGGCTAGCGGGGGGGGTGAGCAGTTCTTC.

The chain joins TRBV2 to TRBJ1-1; D might be TRBD1 (6 bases). The V gene lost 6 bases and the J gene lost 1 base, with 12 bases spanning the gap. The CDR3 contains 14 residues. Germline CDR1 is SNHLY and CDR2 is FYNNEI. CDR3 sequence (DNA): TGTGCCAGCAGATATGGACAGCCGAACACTGAAGCTTTCTTT. Translating gives CASRYGQPNTEAFF.

The chain is built from TRBV19 and TRBJ1-2, with D possibly TRBD1 on 6 matching bases. Trimming shortened V by 4 bases and J by 8 bases, and 20 bases separated the two germline ends. Germline V gene sequence: CDR1 LNHDA, CDR2 SQIVND (reference sequence). The CDR3 runs to 15 residues. Here the CDR3 DNA reads TGTGCCAGTAGTAGGAACAGGGCCACGGGGGGCGGCTACACCTTC. This encodes CASSRNRATGGGYTF. Full variable domain (rest looked up from reference TRBV19 and TRBJ1-2): DGGITQSPKYLFRKEGQNVTLSCEQNLNHDAMYWYRQDPGQGLRLIYYSQIVNDFQKGDIAEGYSVSREKKESFPLTVTSAQKNPTAFYLCASSRNRATGGGYTFGSGTRLTVV.

The chain couples TRBV19 to TRBJ1-4, with 9 bases identical to TRBD1. The CDR3 spans 13 residues. The ends lost 11 bases at V and 7 bases at J; junction bases unmatched: 8. Germline CDR1 and CDR2: LNHDA and SQIVND (reference sequence). The CDR3 sequence is CAAADRGGEKLFF. CDR3 bases: TGTGCCGCCGCGGACAGGGGAGGTGAAAAACTGTTTTTT.

The chain combines TRBV5-8 with TRBJ2-7, with a tentative D call TRBD1 (5 bases). Looked up from germline, CDR1 is SGHTS and CDR2 is YDEGEE. The CDR3 spans 13 residues. V lost 0 bases and J 3 bases, leaving 7 bases between the germline ends. The CDR3 sequence is CASSLEGDYEQYF. For the CDR3, the DNA is TGTGCCAGCAGCTTGGAAGGGGACTACGAGCAGTACTTC.

In DNA form, the CDR3 reads TGTGCCAGCAGTGCCGCGGGACCGATATATGGCTACACCTTC. This encodes CASSAAGPIYGYTF. V is TRBV6-5 and J is TRBJ1-2; D might be TRBD1 (5 bases). The CDR3 spans 14 residues. Trimming cost V 5 bases and J 5 bases, with 15 bases left between them. Germline V gene sequence: CDR1 MNHEY, CDR2 SVGAGI.